The 18 T cell receptor beta chains below were found in one sample sequenced in a study of patients and donors after allogeneic stem cell transplantation. MiXCR, run by TCRdb on the RT-PCR reads, gives a single entry per CDR3 protein. The data hold roughly 880,000 distinct CDR3 sequences, with 15% to 20% observed a single time. The sample consisted of blood, either unsorted or a sorted T cell fraction (not recorded which). Source of these receptors: a human donor who was either an allogeneic HSCT recipient or a stem cell or donor lymphocyte infusion donor (not recorded which). It is not recorded whose cells these are; they may come from a transplant donor.

This clonotype was counted a few times. V is TRBV7-8 and J is TRBJ2-5; D unresolved. This CDR3 comprises 13 residues. Germline-derived CDR1 and CDR2 are SGHVS and FQNEAQ. V dropped 2 bases and J dropped 7 bases, with 11 bases sitting between them. CDR3 protein: CASSLLWGGTQYF. CDR3 bases: TGTGCCAGCAGCTTACTGTGGGGTGGGACCCAGTACTTC.

This sequence joins TRBV20-1 and TRBJ2-7; no definite D call. From germline, CDR1 is DFQATT and CDR2 SNEGSKA (reference sequence). V lost 3 bases and J 0 bases, leaving 9 bases between the germline ends. This CDR3 contains 13 residues. The CDR3: CSARILPSYEQYF. CDR3 DNA sequence: TGCAGTGCTAGGATTCTTCCCTCCTACGAGCAGTACTTC.

This chain connects TRBV7-9 to TRBJ1-2; D call uncertain. This CDR3 contains 15 residues. The V gene's germline CDR1 is SEHNR and CDR2 FQNEAQ (reference sequence). The V gene lost 7 bases and the J gene lost 0 bases, with 15 bases spanning the gap. In nucleotides, the CDR3 is TGTGCCAGCACCCGCTATGGTGTAACTAACTATGGCTACACCTTC. It codes for CASTRYGVTNYGYTF.

This chain joins TRBV10-3 and TRBJ1-4; 8 positions agree with TRBD1. J gave up 2 bases and V 11 bases, and 7 bases lay outside the gene matches. The CDR3 is 14 residues long. Germline values: CDR1 ENHRY, CDR2 SYGVKD. As DNA, the CDR3 is TGTGCCGCGGGGAGGGACAGGACTAATGAAAAACTGTTTTTT. Protein product: CAAGRDRTNEKLFF.

This clonotype was seen more than once but under ten times. The chain uses TRBV11-2 and TRBJ2-7; possible D gene TRBD2, 5 bases. With 3 bases removed from V and 5 bases from J, the gap between germline ends came to 17 bases. The CDR3 runs to 15 residues. Per the germline V gene, CDR1 is SGHAT and CDR2 is FQNNGV. The CDR3 region is CASSLYSGKMDEQYF. The CDR3, as DNA: TGTGCCAGCAGCTTGTATTCCGGGAAGATGGACGAGCAGTACTTC.

The chain links TRBV2 to TRBJ1-5; TRBD1 matches at 7 bases. The V gene end was trimmed by 3 bases and the J gene end by 6 bases; junction bases not matched to a gene: 5. The CDR3 covers 14 residues. CDR1 is SNHLY, CDR2 FYNNEI, per germline. Here the CDR3 DNA reads TGTGCCAGCAGTGACTACAGGGGAGGTCAGCCCCAGCATTTT. Translating gives CASSDYRGGQPQHF.

This clonotype was detected only a few times. This sequence joins TRBV9 and TRBJ1-6, with TRBD1 as a possible D gene (6 bases). The CDR3 is 18 amino acids. Trimming stripped 5 bases from V and 0 bases from J, with 18 bases between. Germline CDR1 reads SGDLS; CDR2 reads YYNGEE. CDR3 DNA: TGTGCCAGCAGTGGGAGCAGGGGCCCGAGCTCCTATAATTCACCCCTCCACTTT. Translating gives CASSGSRGPSSYNSPLHF. Drawing the rest from reference TRBV9 and TRBJ1-6, the complete variable domain is DSGVTQTPKHLITATGQRVTLRCSPRSGDLSVYWYQQSLDQGLQFLIQYYNGEERAKGNILERFSAQQFPDLHSELNLSSLELGDSALYFCASSGSRGPSSYNSPLHFGNGTRLTVT.

This clonotype has just a few counts. This chain joins TRBV12-3 or TRBV12-4 and TRBJ1-5; D possibly corresponds to TRBD1 (5 bases). The CDR3 has 14 amino acids. Trimming left V 3 bases short and J 3 bases short, with 9 bases between. This CDR3 reads CASSFRDFNQPQHF. CDR3 DNA: TGTGCCAGCAGTTTCCGGGACTTCAATCAGCCCCAGCATTTT.

In its sample, this clonotype was seen a few times. The chain is built from TRBV7-3 and TRBJ2-3, with 10 positions matching TRBD2. This CDR3 contains 17 residues. Germline loops: CDR1 SGHTA, CDR2 FQGTGA. The trim removed 2 bases at V and 4 bases at J, leaving 9 bases unmatched. DNA for the CDR3: TGTGCCAGCAGCTTAGGGCCAAGAGCGGGGGGGCCAGATACGCAGTATTTT. It specifies CASSLGPRAGGPDTQYF.

In nucleotides, the CDR3 is TGTGCCAGCAGCCAGACAATAGGCGGGGAGCTGTTTTTT. It specifies CASSQTIGGELFF. The chain combines TRBV3-1 with TRBJ2-2; no definite D call. The CDR3 contains 13 residues. Germline values: CDR1 LGHDT, CDR2 YNNKEL (reference sequence). V lost 3 bases and J 7 bases, leaving 9 bases between the germline ends.

The chain uses TRBV10-3 and TRBJ2-5, with TRBD2 as a possible D gene (6 bases). The V gene lost 3 bases and the J gene lost 4 bases, with 12 bases spanning the gap. Germline values: CDR1 ENHRY, CDR2 SYGVKD. The CDR3 has 14 amino acids. CDR3 sequence (DNA): TGTGCCATCAGTGATCCGGGACTGACAGAGACCCAGTACTTC. It is translated as CAISDPGLTETQYF.

This clonotype occurred many times. V usage is TRBV27 and J usage is TRBJ2-7; either TRBD1 or TRBD2 may supply D (5 bases each). The ends were cut back, 4 bases at V and 3 bases at J, with 13 bases in the middle. Germline V CDR1 and CDR2: MNHEY, SMNVEV (reference sequence). This CDR3 is 14 amino acids long. This CDR3 is CASSSGDQVYEQYF. The CDR3 DNA follows: TGTGCCAGCAGTTCCGGGGACCAAGTCTACGAGCAGTACTTC.

This clonotype was counted only a few times. The chain uses TRBV7-9 and TRBJ1-2; the match to TRBD1 covers 7 bases. This CDR3 contains 14 residues. V lost 5 bases to trimming and J lost 8 bases; unmatched junction nucleotides: 11. The germline V gene encodes CDR1 SEHNR and CDR2 FQNEAQ (reference sequence). For the CDR3, the DNA is TGTGCCAGCAGCCCTCGACAGGGTTTGACAGGCTACACCTTC. It translates to CASSPRQGLTGYTF.

This chain connects TRBV27 to TRBJ1-6; possibly TRBD1 for D (5 bases). Deletions cut 6 bases from V and 4 bases from J, with 10 bases between. Germline loops: CDR1 MNHEY, CDR2 SMNVEV (reference sequence). This CDR3 has 14 residues. Written as DNA, the CDR3 is TGTGCCAGCAGGCTGACAGCATATAATTCACCCCTCCACTTT. Its translation: CASRLTAYNSPLHF.

This chain links TRBV20-1 with TRBJ2-1; D might be TRBD2 (6 bases). The CDR3 length is 13 residues. V lost 5 bases, J lost 0 bases, and 8 bases lay in between. In germline, CDR1 is DFQATT, CDR2 SNEGSKA (reference sequence). CDR3 protein: CSAVTSSYNEQFF. Here the CDR3 DNA reads TGCAGTGCTGTGACTAGCTCCTACAATGAGCAGTTCTTC.

The J gene is TRBJ2-7, the V gene TRBV7-9, with D possibly being TRBD1 or TRBD2 (5 bases each). The CDR3 contains 13 residues. V lost 5 bases to trimming and J lost 6 bases, with 14 bases between them. CDR1 and CDR2 (germline): SEHNR, FQNEAQ (reference sequence). The CDR3 nucleotides are TGTGCCAGCAGCCGGGTCGGGGACCTCGAGCAGTACTTC. It codes for CASSRVGDLEQYF.

This clonotype was found a few times. The rearrangement uses TRBV3-1 and TRBJ2-6; unclear D gene. V was trimmed by 1 base and J by 0 bases, leaving 16 bases between them. The germline V gene encodes CDR1 LGHDT and CDR2 YNNKEL (reference sequence). The CDR3 consists of 19 residues. This chain's CDR3 is CASSQVPEAPPSGANVLTF. CDR3 coding DNA: TGTGCCAGCAGCCAAGTCCCCGAGGCGCCTCCCTCTGGGGCCAACGTCCTGACTTTC.

This clonotype was detected ten times or more. V and J are TRBV29-1 and TRBJ2-1, with D perhaps matching TRBD2 (5 bases). In germline, CDR1 is SQVTM, CDR2 ANQGSEA. This CDR3 has 16 residues. V lost 0 bases to trimming and J lost 6 bases, with 18 bases between them. The CDR3 coding sequence is TGCAGCGTTGAAGAAGCGGATTCCCCTATTATCAATGAGCAGTTCTTC. Protein product: CSVEEADSPIINEQFF.